This paragraph reports one T cell receptor (beta chain). What it binds is unknown. Full-length variable regions came from constant-region reverse primers plus semi-nested Nested Universal Primer A PCR. TCRdb reprocessed the 5' RACE reads with MiXCR, giving one entry per CDR3 protein. Of some 62,000 distinct CDR3 sequences listed, about 22% are singletons. Points from the study as a whole: Tumor Tregs overlapped most with tumor, then blood, naive CD4+ cells. In terms of TCR gene usage, tumor memory CD4+ T cells clustered together with blood and lymph node memory CD4+ cells, as well as with lymph node naive CD4+ cells.

Per germline, CDR1 LGHNA and CDR2 YNFKEQ. The J segment lost 1 base and the V segment lost 4 bases, leaving 8 bases of the junction unmatched. The CDR3 runs to 16 residues. CD4+CD45RO+CD25- cells were isolated as memory CD4+ T cells. The rearrangement uses TRBV4-2 and TRBJ2-3, with 7 bases aligning to TRBD1. The sequence was collected from a female donor with breast cancer. The specimen was memory CD4+ T cells sorted from a lymph node. Subset meaning: memory CD4+ T cells, CD4+CD45RO+CD25-. This chain's CDR3 is CASSLSEGGGTDTQYF. The CDR3 DNA reads TGTGCCAGCAGCCTATCCGAAGGGGGCGGCACAGATACGCAGTATTTT.